This T cell receptor beta chain was profiled in a study of cytomegalovirus exposure and HLA in healthy donors. Background on the study: A prior analysis found around 110 million unique TCR beta sequences from around 180 million T cells. Notes on the study in general: Three CMV-associated chains proved CMV antigen-specific in vitro.

13 Jbeta primers and 60 Vbeta primers were used for the PCR. This table comes from immunoSEQ multiplex PCR, and its TCRdb copy is limited to in-frame clones, with some not included. The sample records some 180,000 clones, roughly 73% being singletons. With regard to this clone: Its specificity is unknown.

The V gene's germline CDR1 is MNHNS and CDR2 SASEGT. The germline V and J ends were trimmed by 5 bases and 7 bases, with 17 bases remaining between them. The CDR3 totals 15 residues. Sequencing was performed on PBMCs. This clonotype originated in a young woman in good health and CMV-seronegative. The gene calls are TRBV6-1 and TRBJ1-4, with D tentatively TRBD1 (6 bases). The chain's CDR3 is CASSRRPGGGEKLFF. CDR3 DNA: TGTGCCAGCAGTCGGCGACCGGGGGGCGGTGAAAAACTGTTTTTT.